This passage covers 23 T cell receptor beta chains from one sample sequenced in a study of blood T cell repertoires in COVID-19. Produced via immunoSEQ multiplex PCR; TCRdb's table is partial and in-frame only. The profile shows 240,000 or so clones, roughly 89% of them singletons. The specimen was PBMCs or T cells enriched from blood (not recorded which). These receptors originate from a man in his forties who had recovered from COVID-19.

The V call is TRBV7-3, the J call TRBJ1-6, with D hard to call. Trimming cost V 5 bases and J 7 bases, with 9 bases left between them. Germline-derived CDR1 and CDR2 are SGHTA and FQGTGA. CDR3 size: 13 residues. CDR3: CASSTMQNSPLHF. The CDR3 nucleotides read TGTGCCAGCAGCACTATGCAGAATTCACCCCTCCACTTT.

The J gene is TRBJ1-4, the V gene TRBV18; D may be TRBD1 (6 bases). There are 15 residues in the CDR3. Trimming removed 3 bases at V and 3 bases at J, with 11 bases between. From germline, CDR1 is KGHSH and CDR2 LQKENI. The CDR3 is CASSPPGQPNEKLFF. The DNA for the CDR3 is TGTGCCAGCTCACCCCCGGGACAACCTAATGAAAAACTGTTTTTT.

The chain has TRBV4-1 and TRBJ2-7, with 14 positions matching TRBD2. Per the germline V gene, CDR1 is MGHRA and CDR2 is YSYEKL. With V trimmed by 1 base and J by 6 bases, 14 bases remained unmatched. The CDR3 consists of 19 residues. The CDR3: CASSQGGFGTSGRVGEQYF. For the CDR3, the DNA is TGCGCCAGCAGCCAAGGAGGGTTCGGGACTAGCGGGAGAGTCGGCGAGCAGTACTTC.

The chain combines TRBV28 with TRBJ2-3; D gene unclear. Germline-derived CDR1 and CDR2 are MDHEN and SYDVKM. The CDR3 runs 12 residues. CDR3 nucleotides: TGTGTCGTCGGAGAGAGCACAGATACGCAGTATTTT. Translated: CVVGESTDTQYF.

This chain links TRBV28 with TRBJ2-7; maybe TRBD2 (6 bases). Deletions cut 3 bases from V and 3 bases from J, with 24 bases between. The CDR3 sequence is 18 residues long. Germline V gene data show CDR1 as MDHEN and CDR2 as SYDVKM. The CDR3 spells CASSFISPVAEVDYEQYF. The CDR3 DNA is TGTGCCAGCAGTTTTATCTCTCCGGTAGCGGAAGTCGACTACGAGCAGTACTTC.

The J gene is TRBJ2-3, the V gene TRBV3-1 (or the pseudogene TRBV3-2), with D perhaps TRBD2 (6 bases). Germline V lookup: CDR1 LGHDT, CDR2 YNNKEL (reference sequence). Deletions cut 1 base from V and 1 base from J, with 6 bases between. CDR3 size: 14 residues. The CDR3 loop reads CASSQGGGTDTQYF. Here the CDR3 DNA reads TGTGCCAGCAGCCAAGGGGGGGGCACAGATACGCAGTATTTT.

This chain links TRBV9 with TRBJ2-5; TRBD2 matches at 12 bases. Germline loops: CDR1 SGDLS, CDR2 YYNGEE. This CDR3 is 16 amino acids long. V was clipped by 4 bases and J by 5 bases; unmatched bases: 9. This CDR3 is CASSNLAGGLQETQYF. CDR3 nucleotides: TGTGCCAGCAGCAATCTAGCGGGGGGGTTGCAGGAGACCCAGTACTTC.

In DNA, the CDR3 is TGTGCCAGCAGTTTCTTACTGGAGCTGGGCAATGAGCAGTTCTTC. Protein: CASSFLLELGNEQFF. This chain joins TRBV28 and TRBJ2-1; D uncertain. With 3 bases removed from V and 6 bases from J, the gap between germline ends came to 15 bases. This CDR3 is 15 amino acids long. Germline-derived CDR1 and CDR2 are MDHEN and SYDVKM.

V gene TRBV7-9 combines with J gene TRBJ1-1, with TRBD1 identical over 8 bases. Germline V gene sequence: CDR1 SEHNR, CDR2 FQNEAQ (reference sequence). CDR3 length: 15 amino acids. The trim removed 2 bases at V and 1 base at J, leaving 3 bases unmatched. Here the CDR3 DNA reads TGTGCCAGCAGCTTACCGGACAGGGAGAACACTGAAGCTTTCTTT. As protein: CASSLPDRENTEAFF.

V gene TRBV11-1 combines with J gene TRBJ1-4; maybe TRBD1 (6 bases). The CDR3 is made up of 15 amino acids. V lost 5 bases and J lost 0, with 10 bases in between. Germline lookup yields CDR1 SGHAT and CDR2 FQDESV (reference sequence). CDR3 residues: CASSRRQATNEKLFF. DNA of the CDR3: TGTGCCAGCAGCCGAAGACAGGCAACTAATGAAAAACTGTTTTTT.

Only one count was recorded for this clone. The CDR3 reads CASSLDRYGYTF. The CDR3 DNA follows: TGCGCCAGCAGCCTCGACAGATATGGCTACACCTTC. The chain carries TRBV5-1 and TRBJ1-2; tentatively, D is TRBD1 (5 bases). CDR3 size: 12 residues. V shed 4 bases and J shed 5 bases, with 9 bases lying between them. Germline-derived CDR1 and CDR2 are SGHRS and YFSETQ.

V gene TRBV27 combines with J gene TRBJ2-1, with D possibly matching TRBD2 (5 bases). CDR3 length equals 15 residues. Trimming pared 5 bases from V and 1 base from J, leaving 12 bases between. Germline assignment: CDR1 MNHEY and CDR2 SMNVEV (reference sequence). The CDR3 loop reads CASSPPAVSYNEQFF. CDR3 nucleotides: TGTGCCAGCAGTCCCCCAGCGGTGTCCTACAATGAGCAGTTCTTC.

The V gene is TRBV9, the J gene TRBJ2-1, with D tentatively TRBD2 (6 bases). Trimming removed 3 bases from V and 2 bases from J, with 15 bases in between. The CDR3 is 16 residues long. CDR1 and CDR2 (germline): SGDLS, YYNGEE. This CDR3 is CASSDPMEGTYNEQFF. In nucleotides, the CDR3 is TGTGCCAGCAGCGACCCCATGGAGGGCACCTACAATGAGCAGTTCTTC.

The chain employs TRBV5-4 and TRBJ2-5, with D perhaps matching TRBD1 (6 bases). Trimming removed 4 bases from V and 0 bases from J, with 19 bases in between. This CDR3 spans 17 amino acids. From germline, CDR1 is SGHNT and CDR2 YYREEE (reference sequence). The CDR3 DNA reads TGTGCCAGCAGCCCCACAGGACAGAGAAGAAACCAAGAGACCCAGTACTTC. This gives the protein CASSPTGQRRNQETQYF.

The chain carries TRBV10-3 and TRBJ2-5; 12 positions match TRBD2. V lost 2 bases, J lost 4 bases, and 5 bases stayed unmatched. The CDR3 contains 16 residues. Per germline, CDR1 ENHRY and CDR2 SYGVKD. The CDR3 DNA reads TGTGCCATCAGTGAGATCCCACTAGCGGGAGGAGAGACCCAGTACTTC. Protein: CAISEIPLAGGETQYF.

In DNA form, the CDR3 reads TGCGCCAGCAGCTTGGCCCAGGGTCCCGGAAACACCATATATTTT. This codes for CASSLAQGPGNTIYF. The genes are TRBV5-1 and TRBJ1-3, with D possibly being TRBD1 (5 bases). Trimming stripped 0 bases from V and 4 bases from J, with 11 bases between. This CDR3 has 15 residues. CDR1 and CDR2 (germline): SGHRS, YFSETQ.

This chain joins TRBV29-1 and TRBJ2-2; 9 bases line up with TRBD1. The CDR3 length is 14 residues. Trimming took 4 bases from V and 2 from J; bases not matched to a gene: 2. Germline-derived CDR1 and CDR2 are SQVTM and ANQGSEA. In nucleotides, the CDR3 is TGCAGCGTTGGCACAGGGGGCAACACCGGGGAGCTGTTTTTT. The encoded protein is CSVGTGGNTGELFF.

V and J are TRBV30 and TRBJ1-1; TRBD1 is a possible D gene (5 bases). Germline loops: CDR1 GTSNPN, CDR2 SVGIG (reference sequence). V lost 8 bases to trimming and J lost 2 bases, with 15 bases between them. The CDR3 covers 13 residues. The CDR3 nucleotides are TGTGCCCGGGGGTCGTCAGGCAACACTGAAGCTTTCTTT. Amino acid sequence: CARGSSGNTEAFF.

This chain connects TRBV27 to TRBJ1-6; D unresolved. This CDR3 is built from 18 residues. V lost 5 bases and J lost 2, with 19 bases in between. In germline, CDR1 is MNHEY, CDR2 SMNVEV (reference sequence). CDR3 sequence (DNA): TGTGCCAGCAGTATGAGGGCCTTCCAGAGCCCCTATAATTCACCCCTCCACTTT. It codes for CASSMRAFQSPYNSPLHF.

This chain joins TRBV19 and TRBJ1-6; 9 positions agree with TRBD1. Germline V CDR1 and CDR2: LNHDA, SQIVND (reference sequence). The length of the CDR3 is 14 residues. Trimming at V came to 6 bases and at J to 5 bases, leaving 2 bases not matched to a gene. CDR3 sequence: CASSGQGHNSPLHF. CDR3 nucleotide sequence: TGTGCCAGTAGCGGACAGGGGCATAATTCACCCCTCCACTTT.

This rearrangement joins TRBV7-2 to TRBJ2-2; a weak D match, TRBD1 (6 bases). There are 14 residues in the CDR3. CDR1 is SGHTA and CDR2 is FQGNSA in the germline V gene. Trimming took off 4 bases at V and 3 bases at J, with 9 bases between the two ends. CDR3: CASSWDTYTGELFF. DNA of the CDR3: TGTGCCAGCAGCTGGGACACCTACACCGGGGAGCTGTTTTTT.

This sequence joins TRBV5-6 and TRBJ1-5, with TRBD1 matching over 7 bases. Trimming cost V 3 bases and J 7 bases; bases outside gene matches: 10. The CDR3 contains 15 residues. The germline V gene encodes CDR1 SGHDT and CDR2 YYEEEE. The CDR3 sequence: CASSWGTGVEQPQHF. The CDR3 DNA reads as TGTGCCAGCAGCTGGGGAACAGGGGTAGAACAGCCCCAGCATTTT.

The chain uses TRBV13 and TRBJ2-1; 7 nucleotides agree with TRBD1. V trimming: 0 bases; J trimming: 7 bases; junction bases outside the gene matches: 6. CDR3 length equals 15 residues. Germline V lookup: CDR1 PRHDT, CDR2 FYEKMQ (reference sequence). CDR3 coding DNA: TGTGCCAGCAGCTTAGGGCCGACAGGGCTGAATGAGCAGTTCTTC. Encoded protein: CASSLGPTGLNEQFF.